This entry concerns a single T cell receptor beta chain. Antigen unknown. Other nucleotide sequences in the sample specify the same CDR3. Data came from immunoSEQ multiplex PCR; TCRdb stores just in-frame clones and leaves some out. The sample holds about 66,000 clones; nearly 98% are singletons and the top ten take about 0.095%. Deletions cut 0 bases from V and 7 bases from J, with 5 bases between. The CDR3 is 11 amino acids. Germline V gene data show CDR1 as SGHRS and CDR2 as YFSETQ. These data belong to a study of siplizumab effects on memory and regulatory T cells. Whole-study results and caveats: Siplizumab gave mappable alloreactive CD4+ clones an average Treg-derived fraction of about 69%, against around 29% in controls.

The rearrangement joins TRBV5-1 to TRBJ2-7; tentatively, D is TRBD2 (5 bases). The receptor was isolated from a human donor in good health. Sequencing was done on a sample of naive CD8+ T cells sorted from blood. CDR3 sequence: CASSLGGEQYF. The CDR3 DNA reads TGCGCCAGCAGCTTGGGAGGGGAGCAGTACTTC.